Listed below are T cell receptor beta chains from one sample, sequenced in a study of beta chain features in type 1 diabetes. Assay: immunoSEQ multiplex PCR; the TCRdb copy retains only in-frame clones and omits some. The repertoire holds about 41,000 clones, with 66% as singletons. The sequenced sample consisted of Tregs from blood. Receptors originate from a man aged 25 to 45 with type 1 diabetes. Some clones in this sample may be carry-over from other donors' samples. Both conserved end residues are part of each CDR3.

V gene	J gene	CDR3 protein
TRBV7-2	TRBJ2-7	CASSSDNFDEQYF
TRBV18	TRBJ2-1	CASSPTTHNEQFF
TRBV2	TRBJ2-1	CASSEIGGTYNEQFF
TRBV5-6	TRBJ1-4	CASSAGQLNEKLFF
TRBV18	TRBJ2-7	CASSPPTGGSGEQYF
TRBV21-1	TRBJ2-7	CEQNSGGSPWEQYF
TRBV6-1	TRBJ2-7	CASSDRGTYEQYF
TRBV19	TRBJ1-2	CASREQGLYGYTF
TRBV9	TRBJ1-3	CASSAGAGSGNTIYF
TRBV7-9	TRBJ1-3	CASRGGWGGNTIYF
TRBV4-2	TRBJ2-2	CASSQDGGPTGELFF
TRBV7-2	TRBJ1-6	CASSLDLYSPLHF
TRBV18	TRBJ2-7	CASSPREAIYEQYF
TRBV7-2	TRBJ2-7	CASSSAERGIYEQYF
TRBV7-3	TRBJ2-3	CASSSSGGTDTQYF
TRBV7-2	TRBJ2-1	CASSPSRLAGGAEQFF
TRBV15	TRBJ2-3	CATSRTARSADTQYF
TRBV4-1	TRBJ2-1	CASSQRSGQGFNEQFF
TRBV6-6	TRBJ1-2	CASSWEDGYTF
TRBV7-9	TRBJ1-1	CASSTWFPEAFF
TRBV7-9	TRBJ1-2	CAGGQLYGYTF
TRBV10-3	TRBJ2-3	CAISEPRDRGDTQYF